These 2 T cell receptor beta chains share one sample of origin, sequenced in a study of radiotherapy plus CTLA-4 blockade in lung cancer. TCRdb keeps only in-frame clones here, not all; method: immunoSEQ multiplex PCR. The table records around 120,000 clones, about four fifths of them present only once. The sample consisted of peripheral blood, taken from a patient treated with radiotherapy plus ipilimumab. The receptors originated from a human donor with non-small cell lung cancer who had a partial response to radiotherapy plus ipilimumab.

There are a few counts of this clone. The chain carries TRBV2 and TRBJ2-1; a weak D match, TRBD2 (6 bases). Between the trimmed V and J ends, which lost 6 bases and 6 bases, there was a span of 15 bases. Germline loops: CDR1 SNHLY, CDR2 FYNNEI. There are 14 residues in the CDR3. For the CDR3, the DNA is TGTGCCAGCAGCCGGGACTCCCTTATCAATGAGCAGTTCTTC. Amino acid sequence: CASSRDSLINEQFF.

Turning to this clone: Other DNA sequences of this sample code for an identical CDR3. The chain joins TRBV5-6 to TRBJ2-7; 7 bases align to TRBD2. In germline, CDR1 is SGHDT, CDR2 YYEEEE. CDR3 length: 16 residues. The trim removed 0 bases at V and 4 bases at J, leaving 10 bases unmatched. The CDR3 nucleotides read TGTGCCAGCAGCTTGGCCAGCGGGACGAGCCGTTACGAGCAGTACTTC. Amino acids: CASSLASGTSRYEQYF.